This TCR beta chain comes out of a study of CD8 T cells in Susac syndrome. It was with random hexamers that roughly 0.45 to 1 ug RNA was reverse transcribed. MiXCR, run by TCRdb on the immunoSEQ multiplex PCR reads, gives a single entry per CDR3 protein. Seen here are 150,000 to 200,000 distinct CDR3 sequences, about 91% observed once, and the top ten hold approximately 0.082%. Healthy donors acted as controls, with matching for age and sex. V was pared by 3 bases and J by 5 bases, with 18 bases between. The CDR3 runs to 15 residues. The V gene's germline CDR1 is SQVTM and CDR2 ANQGSEA. Source material: CD4+ T cells from PBMCs. This clonotype was sampled from a human donor in good health. This chain uses TRBV29-1 with TRBJ2-3; no firm D call. DNA of the CDR3: TGCAGCGTTGAGCTCGGCAGCGTAAGCGTAGATACGCAGTATTTT. Residues: CSVELGSVSVDTQYF.